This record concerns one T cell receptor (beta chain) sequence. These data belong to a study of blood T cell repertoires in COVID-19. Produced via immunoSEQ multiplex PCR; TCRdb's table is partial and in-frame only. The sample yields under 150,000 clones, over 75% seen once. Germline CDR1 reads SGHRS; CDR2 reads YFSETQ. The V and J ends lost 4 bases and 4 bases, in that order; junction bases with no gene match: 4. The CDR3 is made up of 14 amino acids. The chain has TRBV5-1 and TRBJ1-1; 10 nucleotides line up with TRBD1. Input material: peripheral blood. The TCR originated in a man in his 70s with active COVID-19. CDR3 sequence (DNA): TGCGCCAGCAGCCGGGGACAGGGGTCCACTGAAGCTTTCTTT. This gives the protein CASSRGQGSTEAFF. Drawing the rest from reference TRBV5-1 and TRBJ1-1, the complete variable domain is KAGVTQTPRYLIKTRGQQVTLSCSPISGHRSVSWYQQTPGQGLQFLFEYFSETQRNKGNFPGRFSGRQFSNSRSEMNVSTLELGDSALYLCASSRGQGSTEAFFGQGTRLTVV.